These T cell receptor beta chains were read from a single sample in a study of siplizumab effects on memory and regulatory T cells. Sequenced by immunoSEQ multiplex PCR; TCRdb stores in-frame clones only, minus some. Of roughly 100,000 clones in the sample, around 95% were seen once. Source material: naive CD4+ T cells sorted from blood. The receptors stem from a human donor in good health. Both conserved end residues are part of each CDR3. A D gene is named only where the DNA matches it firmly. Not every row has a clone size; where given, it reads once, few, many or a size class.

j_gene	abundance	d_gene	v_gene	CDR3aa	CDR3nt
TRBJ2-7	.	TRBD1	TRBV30	CAWSLGQGSYEQYF	TGTGCCTGGAGTCTCGGACAGGGTTCCTACGAGCAGTACTTC
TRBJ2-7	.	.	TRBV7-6	CASSAKGALAYEQYF	TGTGCCAGCAGCGCTAAGGGTGCCCTGGCCTACGAGCAGTACTTC
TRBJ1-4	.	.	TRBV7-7	CASSPGESGNEKLFF	TGTGCCAGCAGCCCCGGGGAGTCGGGTAATGAAAAACTGTTTTTT
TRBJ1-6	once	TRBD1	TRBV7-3	CASSLGMDRVNSPLHF	TGTGCCAGCAGCTTAGGGATGGACAGGGTTAATTCACCCCTCCACTTT
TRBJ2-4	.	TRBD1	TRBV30	CAWSGQGGPSWDIQYF	TGTGCCTGGTCAGGACAGGGTGGGCCCAGTTGGGACATTCAGTACTTC
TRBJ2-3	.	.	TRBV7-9	CASSPRTGHAADTQYF	TGTGCCAGCAGCCCCCGAACAGGGCACGCAGCAGATACGCAGTATTTT
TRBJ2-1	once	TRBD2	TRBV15	CATRGGEPYNEQFF	TGTGCCACCAGGGGAGGGGAGCCCTACAATGAGCAGTTCTTC
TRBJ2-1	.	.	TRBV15	CATSRGKGWNEQFF	TGTGCCACCAGCAGAGGGAAGGGGTGGAATGAGCAGTTCTTC
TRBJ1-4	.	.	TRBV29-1	CSVQAEKLFF	TGCAGCGTGCAGGCGGAAAAACTGTTTTTT
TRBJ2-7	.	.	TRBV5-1	CASRETPTYEQYF	TGCGCCAGCAGAGAAACCCCCACTTACGAGCAGTACTTC
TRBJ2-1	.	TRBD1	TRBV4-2	CASTPDRSSDEQFF	TGTGCCAGCACCCCGGACAGGTCTTCGGATGAGCAGTTCTTC
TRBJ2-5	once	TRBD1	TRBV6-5	CASSYPGGGETQYF	TGTGCCAGCAGTTATCCAGGGGGCGGAGAGACCCAGTACTTC
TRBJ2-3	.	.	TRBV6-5	CASTGSLNAGHTQYF	TGTGCCAGCACCGGATCCCTAAACGCAGGACATACGCAGTATTTT
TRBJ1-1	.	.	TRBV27	CASSLMAGNTEAFF	TGTGCCAGCAGTTTAATGGCAGGGAACACTGAAGCTTTCTTT
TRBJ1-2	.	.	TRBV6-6	CASSNPQDFGYTF	TGTGCCAGCAGTAATCCCCAAGACTTTGGCTACACCTTC
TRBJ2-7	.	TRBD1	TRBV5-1	CASSAAGQGTEQYF	TGCGCCAGCAGCGCTGCGGGACAGGGGACCGAGCAGTACTTC
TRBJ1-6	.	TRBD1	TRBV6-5	CASSYLDRDNSPLHF	TGTGCCAGCAGTTACCTGGACAGGGATAATTCACCCCTCCACTTT
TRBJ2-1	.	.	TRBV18	CASLDGTRTIYEQFF	TGTGCCAGCCTCGACGGAACCAGAACAATATATGAGCAGTTCTTC
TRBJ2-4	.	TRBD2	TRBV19	CASSLERDGTSRLIQYF	TGTGCCAGTAGTCTCGAACGGGACGGGACTAGTCGTCTCATTCAGTACTTC
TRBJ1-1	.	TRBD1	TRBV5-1	CASSMGQGNTEAFF	TGCGCCAGCAGCATGGGACAGGGAAACACTGAAGCTTTCTTT
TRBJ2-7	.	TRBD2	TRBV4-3	CASSLDWGRGVSYEQYF	TGCGCCAGCAGCCTAGATTGGGGGCGGGGGGTGTCCTACGAGCAGTACTTC
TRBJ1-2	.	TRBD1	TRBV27	CASSFDRGGGNYGYTF	TGTGCCAGCAGTTTCGACAGGGGGGGAGGTAACTATGGCTACACCTTC
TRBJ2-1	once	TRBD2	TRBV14	CASSLRTSGGGNEQFF	TGTGCCAGCAGCCTACGGACTAGCGGGGGCGGGAATGAGCAGTTCTTC
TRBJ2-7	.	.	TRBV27	CASSLSGTVIEQYF	TGTGCCAGCAGTTTATCCGGGACTGTTATCGAGCAGTACTTC
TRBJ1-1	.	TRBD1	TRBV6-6	CASSPIGGQGNAEAFF	TGTGCCAGCAGTCCTATAGGCGGACAGGGAAACGCTGAAGCTTTCTTT
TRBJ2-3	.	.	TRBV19	CASSNSWGGTQYF	TGTGCCAGTAGTAACTCCTGGGGTGGTACGCAGTATTTT
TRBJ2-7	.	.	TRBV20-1	CSALGLSEQYF	TGCAGTGCACTGGGACTCTCCGAGCAGTACTTC
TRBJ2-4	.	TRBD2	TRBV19	CASRRRGDIQYF	TGTGCCAGTAGACGACGGGGGGACATTCAGTACTTC
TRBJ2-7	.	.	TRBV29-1	CSVEDRDSLSIF	TGCAGCGTTGAAGATCGTGACAGCCTCTCCATCTTC
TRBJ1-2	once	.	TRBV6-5	CASSTGSSYGYTF	TGTGCCAGCAGTACCGGGAGCTCCTATGGCTACACCTTC
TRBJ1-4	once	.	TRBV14	CASSQDEGVGEKLFF	TGTGCCAGCAGCCAAGATGAGGGAGTAGGTGAAAAACTGTTTTTT